This T cell receptor (beta chain) was profiled in a study of shared clonotypes between healthy human individuals. The overall study: A donor's plate count was three for CD4 naive and three for CD4 memory; CD8 naive had two and CD8 memory one. Study-level results: Only blood samples were collected, and tissue repertoires likely differ.

Notes on this clone: Its antigen remains unknown. Other DNA sequences of this sample code for an identical CDR3.

Sequencing used immunoSEQ multiplex PCR; TCRdb keeps in-frame clones, though not all of them. The sample holds about 2 million clones, approximately 95% seen once. The naive CD8 subset, CD45RO-negative cells positively selected for CCR7, excluded terminally differentiated effector memory CD45RA+ cells. Trimming took 2 bases from V and 3 from J, leaving 11 bases between them. Germline CDR1 reads MDHEN; CDR2 reads SYDVKM. The CDR3 covers 14 residues. Sequenced sample: naive CD8+ T cells sorted from blood. The TCR sequence derives from a man aged 18-30 years in good health. The chain joins TRBV28 to TRBJ2-7; the D gene is possibly TRBD2 (7 bases). CDR3 bases: TGTGCCAGCAGTTTAACCGGGGGGCTCTACGAGCAGTACTTC. Amino acid sequence: CASSLTGGLYEQYF.